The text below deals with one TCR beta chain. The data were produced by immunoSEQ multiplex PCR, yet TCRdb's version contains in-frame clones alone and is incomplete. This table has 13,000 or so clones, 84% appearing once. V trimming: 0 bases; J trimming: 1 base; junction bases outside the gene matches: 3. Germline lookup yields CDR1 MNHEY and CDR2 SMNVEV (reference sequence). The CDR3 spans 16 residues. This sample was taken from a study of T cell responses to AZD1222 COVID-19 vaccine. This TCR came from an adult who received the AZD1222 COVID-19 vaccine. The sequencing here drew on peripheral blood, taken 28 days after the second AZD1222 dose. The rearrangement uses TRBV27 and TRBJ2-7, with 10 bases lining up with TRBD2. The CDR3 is CASSLSQAGGSYEQYF. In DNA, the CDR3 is TGTGCCAGCAGTTTATCCCAAGCGGGAGGGTCCTACGAGCAGTACTTC.